This T cell receptor beta chain was profiled in a study of control samples from healthy donors and cancer patients. The CDR3 totals 16 residues. In germline, CDR1 is SEHNR, CDR2 FQNEAQ (reference sequence). V gave up 3 bases and J gave up 0 bases; unmatched junction bases: 5. Assay used: immunoSEQ multiplex PCR; TCRdb lists only in-frame clones, some missing. The table records under 200,000 clones, roughly 91% of them present only once. The specimen was blood. This rearrangement joins TRBV7-9 to TRBJ2-7; 10 bases line up with TRBD2. This clonotype was sampled from a woman aged 25 to 39 in good health. The CDR3 sequence: CASSFISGRSSYEQYF. CDR3 nucleotides: TGTGCCAGCAGCTTCATTAGCGGGAGGAGCTCCTACGAGCAGTACTTC.